Following are 27 T cell receptor beta chains from one sample sequenced in a study of cytomegalovirus exposure and HLA in healthy donors (dated by TCRdb to the late 2010s). Preparation of the library involved the immunoSEQ multiplex PCR assay. A mixture of 60 forward primers for TCR Vbeta segments and 13 reverse primers for TCR Jbeta segments was used in the multiplex PCR. What TCRdb holds here is the immuneACCESS table cut down to in-frame rearrangements. Part of the clones is not present; checked against another copy, under half of the missing clones reflect an unresolved V gene, and the others are unexplained. In this sample's table one finds some 130,000 clones. The ten largest clonotypes hold 1.6% of the sample. Sequencing input: PBMCs. These receptor sequences come from a woman aged 40 to 50 in good health and CMV-seropositive.

The chain has TRBV30 and TRBJ2-3; D is perhaps TRBD2 (6 bases). The V gene lost 3 bases and the J gene lost 10 bases, with 20 bases spanning the gap. Germline lookup yields CDR1 GTSNPN and CDR2 SVGIG (reference sequence). This CDR3 is built from 14 residues. The CDR3 is CAWSLFLPGEAQYF. Here the CDR3 DNA reads TGTGCCTGGAGCCTCTTCCTACCCGGGGAGGCGCAGTATTTT.

The chain uses TRBV15 and TRBJ1-4, with D hard to call. Between the trimmed V and J ends, which lost 0 bases and 7 bases, there was a span of 9 bases. This CDR3 region has 14 residues. Germline V gene lookup returns CDR1 LNHNV and CDR2 YYDKDF (reference sequence). The CDR3 sequence: CATSRDPGSEKLFF. The CDR3 DNA follows: TGTGCCACCAGCAGAGATCCCGGGAGTGAAAAACTGTTTTTT.

The chain combines TRBV2 with TRBJ1-3; D not certain. The CDR3 contains 14 residues. CDR1 and CDR2 (germline): SNHLY, FYNNEI. Between the trimmed V and J ends, which lost 6 bases and 0 bases, there was a span of 9 bases. CDR3 sequence: CASRRLLSGNTIYF. For the CDR3, the DNA is TGTGCCAGCAGGCGGCTGCTCTCTGGAAACACCATATATTTT. The full variable domain, completed using reference TRBV2 and TRBJ1-3, is EPEVTQTPSHQVTQMGQEVILRCVPISNHLYFYWYRQILGQKVEFLVSFYNNEISEKSEIFDDQFSVERPDGSNFTLKIRSTKLEDSAMYFCASRRLLSGNTIYFGEGSWLTVV.

The chain carries TRBV11-2 and TRBJ2-5; the D is unclear. Germline V lookup: CDR1 SGHAT, CDR2 FQNNGV. V lost 5 bases to trimming and J lost 4 bases, with 5 bases between them. This CDR3 contains 11 residues. CDR3 amino acids: CASSGRETQYF. CDR3 DNA sequence: TGTGCCAGCAGCGGCCGAGAGACCCAGTACTTC. Together with reference TRBV11-2 and TRBJ2-5, the CDR3 gives the full variable domain: EAGVAQSPRYKIIEKRQSVAFWCNPISGHATLYWYQQILGQGPKLLIQFQNNGVVDDSQLPKDRFSAERLKGVDSTLKIQPAKLEDSAVYLCASSGRETQYFGPGTRLLVL.

The gene calls are TRBV5-1 and TRBJ2-3, with 10 bases aligning to TRBD2. The germline V gene has CDR1 SGHRS and CDR2 YFSETQ. V lost 1 base and J lost 6; bases outside the gene matches: 8. The length of the CDR3 is 16 residues. This chain's CDR3 is CASSLRELAGTDTQYF. CDR3 in DNA: TGCGCCAGCAGCTTGAGGGAACTAGCGGGAACCGATACGCAGTATTTT.

The rearrangement joins TRBV30 to TRBJ2-3, with 10 nucleotides matching TRBD2. V shed 2 bases, J shed 2 bases, and the junction held 13 bases outside the gene matches. CDR3 size: 18 residues. Germline V CDR1 and CDR2: GTSNPN, SVGIG (reference sequence). The CDR3 region is CAWSRASGSLGFTDTQYF. The DNA of the CDR3 is TGTGCCTGGAGTCGGGCTAGCGGGAGCCTAGGATTCACAGATACGCAGTATTTT.

The CDR3 bases are TGTGCCAGTAGCTCAGGGATAGATACGCAGTATTTT. Its translation is CASSSGIDTQYF. This sequence joins TRBV19 and TRBJ2-3, with D tentatively TRBD1 (5 bases). Germline V CDR1 and CDR2: LNHDA, SQIVND (reference sequence). V was trimmed by 6 bases and J by 5 bases, leaving 9 bases between them. The CDR3 has 12 amino acids.

The chain is built from TRBV10-3 and TRBJ2-1; D call uncertain. Trimming took off 4 bases at V and 4 bases at J, with 5 bases between the two ends. In germline, CDR1 is ENHRY, CDR2 SYGVKD. The CDR3 loop spans 12 amino acids. CDR3 loop: CAISGAYNEQFF. The CDR3 DNA follows: TGTGCCATCAGTGGGGCGTACAATGAGCAGTTCTTC.

The V call is TRBV20-1, the J call TRBJ1-2, with D unresolved. The CDR3 sequence is 11 residues long. V was shortened by 3 bases and J by 6 bases, with 8 bases between the two germline ends. Looked up from germline, CDR1 is DFQATT and CDR2 is SNEGSKA (reference sequence). DNA of the CDR3: TGCAGTGCTAGCGAGTTGAATGGCTACACCTTC. Protein sequence: CSASELNGYTF.

The chain couples TRBV5-6 to TRBJ2-7; 7 bases align to TRBD1. Germline CDR1 SGHDT, CDR2 YYEEEE. V was pared by 1 base and J by 4 bases, with 5 bases of the junction left unmatched. There are 14 residues in the CDR3. The CDR3 loop reads CASSLFPGGYEQYF. CDR3 coding DNA: TGTGCCAGCAGCTTGTTTCCAGGGGGATACGAGCAGTACTTC.

The rearrangement uses TRBV27 and TRBJ1-4; a weak D match, TRBD1 (6 bases). The CDR3 runs 16 residues. In germline, CDR1 is MNHEY, CDR2 SMNVEV (reference sequence). Trimming left V 5 bases short and J 2 bases short, with 15 bases between. DNA for the CDR3: TGTGCCAGCAGTGCCAACAGGGAGTCGACTAATGAAAAACTGTTTTTT. It codes for CASSANRESTNEKLFF.

This sequence joins TRBV25-1 and TRBJ2-2, with TRBD1 identical over 8 bases. CDR3 length: 16 residues. Germline CDR1 reads MGHDK; CDR2 reads SYGVNS. With V trimmed by 3 bases and J by 4 bases, 7 bases remained unmatched. CDR3 amino acids: CASSDPTGGSTGELFF. For the CDR3, the DNA is TGTGCCAGCAGTGACCCAACAGGGGGTTCCACCGGGGAGCTGTTTTTT.

DNA of the CDR3: TGTGCCAGCAGTTCAACAGGGGCCAAACTCTACAATGAGCAGTTCTTC. This gives the protein CASSSTGAKLYNEQFF. This rearrangement joins TRBV28 to TRBJ2-1, with 7 bases aligning to TRBD1. Germline lookup yields CDR1 MDHEN and CDR2 SYDVKM. This CDR3 has 16 amino acids. V dropped 4 bases and J dropped 3; count of bases not matched to a gene: 9.

The CDR3 nucleotides read TGTGCCAGCAGCTCTTGGGGGGGGCAGTACTTC. It is translated as CASSSWGGQYF. The chain links TRBV7-2 to TRBJ2-7; 7 nucleotides line up with TRBD2. CDR3 length: 11 residues. V was clipped by 4 bases and J by 9 bases; unmatched bases: 3. The germline V gene encodes CDR1 SGHTA and CDR2 FQGNSA.

J is TRBJ1-3 and V is TRBV15, with a possible D match to TRBD1 (6 bases). The V end lost 0 bases, the J end lost 0 bases, and 12 bases lay between the germline ends. CDR3 length: 17 residues. In germline, CDR1 is LNHNV, CDR2 YYDKDF (reference sequence). The CDR3 DNA reads as TGTGCCACCAGCAGAGATCTTGGGGACAACTCTGGAAACACCATATATTTT. Translating gives CATSRDLGDNSGNTIYF.

V is TRBV6-1 and J is TRBJ2-3; TRBD2 agrees at 7 bases. The junction had 6 bases not matched to a gene; V was cut back by 8 bases and J by 1 base. The CDR3 is 14 residues long. Germline assignment: CDR1 MNHNS and CDR2 SASEGT. The CDR3 DNA reads TGTGCCAGCTTGCGAGCGGGACGCACAGATACGCAGTATTTT. Translated: CASLRAGRTDTQYF.

The V and J genes are TRBV25-1 and TRBJ2-1, with 8 positions matching TRBD2. CDR1 and CDR2 (germline): MGHDK, SYGVNS. Unmatched junction bases numbered 19, after V lost 3 bases and J lost 9 bases. The CDR3 loop spans 18 amino acids. The CDR3 region has the DNA TGTGCCAGCAGTGACCCCGGGACTAGTTTCAAGCGCGACGGTGAGCAGTTCTTC. Translated, it gives CASSDPGTSFKRDGEQFF.

The chain employs TRBV28 and TRBJ2-7; possibly TRBD1 for D (6 bases). Trimming removed 4 bases at V and 5 bases at J, with 21 bases between. The CDR3 is 16 amino acids. Germline V lookup: CDR1 MDHEN, CDR2 SYDVKM. CDR3 sequence (DNA): TGTGCCAGCAGTTCCCCGACAGGCCCACGGAAGGACGAGCAGTACTTC. Protein product: CASSSPTGPRKDEQYF.

This chain uses TRBV19 with TRBJ2-1, with a possible D match to TRBD2 (5 bases). Germline V gene lookup returns CDR1 LNHDA and CDR2 SQIVND (reference sequence). Trimming shortened V by 5 bases and J by 0 bases, and 14 bases separated the two germline ends. The length of the CDR3 is 16 residues. The CDR3 region has the DNA TGTGCCAGTAGTCCCCCTGCGGGCAGCTCCTACAATGAGCAGTTCTTC. Its protein is CASSPPAGSSYNEQFF.

The chain couples TRBV2 to TRBJ1-1; no firm D call. Germline CDR1 is SNHLY and CDR2 is FYNNEI. Trimming cost V 6 bases and J 1 base, with 9 bases left between them. This CDR3 has 13 amino acids. The CDR3 loop reads CASSRVSNTEAFF. DNA of the CDR3: TGTGCCAGCAGCCGGGTTTCGAACACTGAAGCTTTCTTT.

V usage is TRBV6-4 and J usage is TRBJ2-3, with 7 bases lining up with TRBD2. The ends lost 4 bases at V and 2 bases at J; junction bases unmatched: 3. CDR3 length equals 14 residues. The V gene's germline CDR1 is MRHNA and CDR2 SNTAGT. DNA for the CDR3: TGTGCCAGCAGTGCCCTAGCGGCCACAGATACGCAGTATTTT. Residues: CASSALAATDTQYF.

The chain is built from TRBV28 and TRBJ2-1, with a weak D call TRBD1 (5 bases). V lost 5 bases to trimming and J lost 4 bases, with 9 bases between them. The CDR3 totals 13 residues. Germline CDR1 is MDHEN and CDR2 is SYDVKM. CDR3 region: CASSPQGYNEQFF. The CDR3 DNA follows: TGTGCCAGCAGTCCTCAGGGTTACAATGAGCAGTTCTTC.

The rearrangement uses TRBV7-3 and TRBJ2-2, with 15 bases that match TRBD2. The CDR3 consists of 18 residues. CDR1 is SGHTA and CDR2 is FQGTGA in the germline V gene. J was trimmed by 6 bases and V by 4 bases; bases with no gene match: 9. CDR3 in amino acids: CASSSGTSGGSLAGELFF. In DNA, the CDR3 is TGTGCCAGCAGCTCAGGGACTAGCGGGGGGTCCCTGGCCGGGGAGCTGTTTTTT.

The V gene is TRBV27, the J gene TRBJ2-5; possible D gene TRBD2, 6 bases. Near its end, the DNA agrees better with TRBJ2-7, so the J call may be wrong. The CDR3 consists of 15 residues. CDR1 is MNHEY, CDR2 SMNVEV, per germline (reference sequence). The CDR3 DNA is TGTGCCAGCAGTTTAGGAGGGCCTGCTCGCCACGAGCAGTACTTC. It is translated as CASSLGGPARHEQYF.

This chain joins TRBV9 and TRBJ1-4, with 8 bases lining up with TRBD1. CDR1 is SGDLS, CDR2 YYNGEE, per germline. J was trimmed by 8 bases and V by 0 bases; bases with no gene match: 6. The CDR3 consists of 15 residues. This CDR3 is CASSVAGTGSEKLFF. The CDR3 DNA is TGTGCCAGCAGCGTAGCCGGGACAGGAAGCGAAAAACTGTTTTTT.

V usage is TRBV19 and J usage is TRBJ1-5; 7 bases map to TRBD1. Germline V gene sequence: CDR1 LNHDA, CDR2 SQIVND (reference sequence). This CDR3 comprises 12 residues. V dropped 9 bases and J dropped 7; count of bases not matched to a gene: 6. The CDR3 DNA sequence: TGTGCCAGCCGACAGGGCTCGCAGCCCCAGCATTTT. Translating gives CASRQGSQPQHF. Combining the CDR3 with reference TRBV19 and TRBJ1-5 gives the whole variable domain DGGITQSPKYLFRKEGQNVTLSCEQNLNHDAMYWYRQDPGQGLRLIYYSQIVNDFQKGDIAEGYSVSREKKESFPLTVTSAQKNPTAFYLCASRQGSQPQHFGDGTRLSIL.

The rearrangement uses TRBV7-9 and TRBJ2-7, with D possibly TRBD1 on 6 matching bases. Germline V gives CDR1 SEHNR, CDR2 FQNEAQ (reference sequence). CDR3 size: 13 residues. V was cut by 11 bases and J by 3 bases, with 17 bases left in between. The CDR3 sequence is CAGSRQAFYEQYF. CDR3 bases: TGTGCCGGATCAAGACAGGCCTTCTACGAGCAGTACTTC. Using reference TRBV7-9 and TRBJ2-7 for the parts outside the CDR3, the full variable domain is DTGVSQNPRHKITKRGQNVTFRCDPISEHNRLYWYRQTLGQGPEFLTYFQNEAQLEKSRLLSDRFSAERPKGSFSTLEIQRTEQGDSAMYLCAGSRQAFYEQYFGPGTRLTVT.